This T cell receptor (beta chain) stems from a study of identical twins. Using its own MiXCR run on the 5' RACE reads, TCRdb lists one record per CDR3 protein. The table includes 450,000 to 650,000 distinct CDR3 sequences, roughly 9.5% detected once. This clonotype was counted ten times or more. Its target is not known. The V and J ends lost 0 bases and 5 bases respectively, with 11 bases between them. Germline CDR1 is LGHNA and CDR2 is YSLEER. This CDR3 has 14 residues. Study findings and constraints: Clonotypes of the beta chain that were abundant in cord blood carried fewer insertions (memory repertoires showed none).

These data were also reused for a study on yellow fever vaccine responses in identical twins.

Sequencing was done on a sample of PBMCs. V gene TRBV4-3 combines with J gene TRBJ2-7; D ambiguous. The TCR originated in a young woman in good health. The CDR3 region has the DNA TGCGCCAGCAGCCAAGATAGGGCCGTCCACGAGCAGTACTTC. Its translation: CASSQDRAVHEQYF.